The source of this T cell receptor (beta chain) is a study of blood T cell repertoires in COVID-19. This clone has just one count. The CDR3 extends over 13 amino acids. Germline V gene sequence: CDR1 SQVTM, CDR2 ANQGSEA. Trimming removed 6 bases at V and 2 bases at J, with 14 bases between. Only in-frame clones appear in the TCRdb table, and some are missing; sequencing was by immunoSEQ multiplex PCR. The sample lists roughly 73,000 clones, 75% to 80% occurring once. This clonotype was obtained from a human donor in a cohort sampled during active COVID-19. The sequenced material came from peripheral blood. V usage is TRBV29-1 and J usage is TRBJ2-7; D might be TRBD1 (6 bases). The CDR3 DNA is TGCAGCGTCCGGACAGCCACTACCTACGAGCAGTACTTC. It codes for CSVRTATTYEQYF.